This T cell receptor beta chain was sequenced in a study of human T cells and chemical hapten exposure. Overall study context: Alopecia areata, totalis or universalis was found in mostly female patients.

Overall study results and limits: Expanded TCRs formed significantly more large CDR3 similarity clusters than controls.

This sample's time point: patch test 2, 6 weeks after DPC sensitization. The treatment is: therapeutic diphenylcyclopropenone sensitization with weekly scalp DPC. Unique molecular identifiers were linked by the library to individual cDNA molecules. TCRdb called the RACE reads again in MiXCR, with one record for every CDR3 protein. The sample lists 110,000 to 150,000 distinct CDR3 sequences, 10% to 15% occurring once. Points on this clonotype: Its antigen is undetermined.

This specimen was whole blood, taken in connection with sensitization to the hapten diphenylcyclopropenone (DPC). The TCR sequence derives from a woman aged 45-60 years with alopecia areata. Some clones in this sample may be carry-over from other donors' samples.

The CDR3 nucleotides are TGCAGCGTTGGACCGCCCGGTCAGCCCCAGCATTTT. Amino acid sequence: CSVGPPGQPQHF. The chain uses TRBV29-1 and TRBJ1-5; D is uncertain. CDR1 and CDR2 from the germline V gene are SQVTM and ANQGSEA. V gave up 4 bases and J gave up 6 bases, with 10 bases separating them. There are 12 residues in the CDR3. Full variable domain (rest looked up from reference TRBV29-1 and TRBJ1-5): SAVISQKPSRDICQRGTSLTIQCQVDSQVTMMFWYRQQPGQSLTLIATANQGSEATYESGFVIDKFPISRPNLTFSTLTVSNMSPEDSSIYLCSVGPPGQPQHFGDGTRLSIL.